The count of the clone carrying this T cell receptor (beta chain) is one. Its antigen remains unidentified. The CDR3 has 15 amino acids. V was pared by 6 bases and J by 2 bases, with 18 bases between. Germline CDR1 reads SQVTM; CDR2 reads ANQGSEA. The record originates from a study of cytotoxic CD8 clonotypes in ibrutinib-treated CLL. Study outcomes and limitations: Clonality increased at ibrutinib response and stayed stable in sustained remission. At progression, however, it fell back toward baseline.

Deep sequencing aimed at 1 in 200,000 to 1 in 1 million T cells' resolution. This table comes from immunoSEQ multiplex PCR, and its TCRdb copy is limited to in-frame clones, with some not included. The sample records some 30,000 clones, 70% to 80% being singletons. The gene calls are TRBV29-1 and TRBJ2-3; possibly TRBD2 for D (6 bases). The sample consisted of PBMCs, taken after 36 months of ibrutinib treatment. This receptor was taken from a human donor with chronic lymphocytic leukemia. CDR3 sequence (DNA): TGCAGCGTGGGAGGAGGGCAGAGTTTCACAGATACGCAGTATTTT. Translated, it gives CSVGGGQSFTDTQYF.